The clone carrying this T cell receptor (beta chain) appeared a few times. The antigen is undetermined. The germline CDR1 and CDR2 sequences are SGHDT and YYEEEE. The CDR3 sequence is 16 residues long. Between the trimmed V and J ends, which lost 3 bases and 0 bases, there was a span of 13 bases. In TCRdb, the multiplex PCR reads were re-called with MiXCR into one record per CDR3 protein. The table lists some 49,000 distinct CDR3 sequences, 23% of them singletons. The data were obtained in a study of breast tumors, draining lymph nodes, adjacent tissues. Study-wide points: Tumors had less TCR diversity than lymph nodes, more than nontumor tissue.

The chain couples TRBV5-6 to TRBJ1-3, with no clear D. What was sequenced was breast tumor tissue. The receptor was derived from a female donor with breast cancer. Some clones in this sample may be carry-over from other donors' samples. The CDR3 protein is CASSSFGLRSGNTIYF. DNA for the CDR3: TGTGCCAGCAGCTCCTTTGGGCTGCGCTCTGGAAACACCATATATTTT. The full variable domain, its missing parts supplied by reference TRBV5-6 and TRBJ1-3, is DAGVTQSPTHLIKTRGQQVTLRCSPKSGHDTVSWYQQALGQGPQFIFQYYEEEERQRGNFPDRFSGHQFPNYSSELNVNALLLGDSALYLCASSSFGLRSGNTIYFGEGSWLTVV.